The 19 T cell receptor beta chains reported below all come from one sample, sequenced in a study of cytomegalovirus exposure and HLA in healthy donors. The PCR contained 60 Vbeta and 13 Jbeta primers. Assay used: immunoSEQ multiplex PCR; TCRdb lists only in-frame clones, some missing. The sample data list 20,000 to 25,000 clones. The sample comprised PBMCs. These receptors were obtained from a man aged 55-75 years in good health and CMV-seropositive.

The chain recombines TRBV5-1 with TRBJ2-7, with 10 bases identical to TRBD1. Germline V lookup: CDR1 SGHRS, CDR2 YFSETQ. The J segment lost 2 bases and the V segment lost 0 bases, leaving 14 bases of the junction unmatched. The CDR3 is 19 residues long. CDR3 amino acids: CASSLGIYGRDRGPYEQYF. In DNA form, the CDR3 reads TGCGCCAGCAGCTTGGGCATTTACGGGAGGGACAGGGGTCCCTACGAGCAGTACTTC.

V is TRBV9 and J is TRBJ2-2; maybe TRBD2 (6 bases). Germline V gene lookup returns CDR1 SGDLS and CDR2 YYNGEE. The CDR3 runs to 14 residues. V was clipped by 4 bases and J by 3 bases, with 10 bases between them. CDR3 sequence reads: CASSRAGYTGELFF. In DNA form, the CDR3 reads TGTGCCAGCAGCAGGGCGGGGTACACCGGGGAGCTGTTTTTT.

The CDR3 DNA reads as TGTGCCAGCAGCTCAGGGACTAGCGCCTACGAGCAGTACTTC. Protein: CASSSGTSAYEQYF. The chain couples TRBV6-5 to TRBJ2-7; 10 bases are a match to TRBD2. The CDR3 covers 14 residues. The V gene end was trimmed by 6 bases and the J gene end by 2 bases; junction bases not matched to a gene: 4. In germline, CDR1 is MNHEY, CDR2 SVGAGI.

The chain employs TRBV5-1 and TRBJ2-3, with D unresolved. The CDR3 spans 14 residues. Trimming stripped 1 base from V and 6 bases from J, with 12 bases between. Germline assignment: CDR1 SGHRS and CDR2 YFSETQ. The CDR3 sequence is CASSLSQAGDTQYF. The CDR3 DNA reads as TGCGCCAGCAGCTTGTCGCAGGCTGGGGATACGCAGTATTTT.

The J gene is TRBJ1-4, the V gene TRBV5-6; TRBD1 aligns across 8 bases. The trim removed 4 bases at V and 8 bases at J, leaving 13 bases unmatched. Germline CDR1 is SGHDT and CDR2 is YYEEEE. The CDR3 is made up of 16 amino acids. CDR3 nucleotide sequence: TGTGCCAGCAGCCCCCTAAAATTTTCAGGGGGCGAAAAACTGTTTTTT. This translates into CASSPLKFSGGEKLFF.

This clone is deemed medium-sized by its frequency. This sequence joins TRBV6-5 and TRBJ2-7; 10 nucleotides line up with TRBD2. The V and J ends lost 5 bases and 3 bases, in that order; junction bases with no gene match: 4. The CDR3 spans 14 residues. Germline V lookup: CDR1 MNHEY, CDR2 SVGAGI. Here the CDR3 DNA reads TGTGCCAGCAGTGCCGGGACTAGCGTCTACGAGCAGTACTTC. As protein: CASSAGTSVYEQYF.

The V gene is TRBV9, the J gene TRBJ2-2; 8 positions match TRBD2. Per germline, CDR1 SGDLS and CDR2 YYNGEE. This CDR3 region has 16 residues. V shed 3 bases and J 4 bases; nucleotides not matched to a gene: 8. Here the CDR3 DNA reads TGTGCCAGCAGCGCACCGGCGGGAGGACCCACCGGGGAGCTGTTTTTT. Translated, it gives CASSAPAGGPTGELFF.

The V call is TRBV5-1, the J call TRBJ2-7; 9 positions agree with TRBD2. After removal of 0 bases from V and 5 bases from J, the junction contained 9 bases not matched to a gene. The CDR3 runs 16 residues. Germline V gene lookup returns CDR1 SGHRS and CDR2 YFSETQ. The CDR3 loop is CASSLEGAGGGNEQYF. In DNA, the CDR3 is TGCGCCAGCAGCTTGGAAGGCGCGGGGGGGGGCAACGAGCAGTACTTC. The full variable domain, rest sourced from reference TRBV5-1 and TRBJ2-7, is KAGVTQTPRYLIKTRGQQVTLSCSPISGHRSVSWYQQTPGQGLQFLFEYFSETQRNKGNFPGRFSGRQFSNSRSEMNVSTLELGDSALYLCASSLEGAGGGNEQYFGPGTRLTVT.

This sequence joins TRBV5-1 and TRBJ2-1; no firm D call. V lost 0 bases and J 6 bases, leaving 10 bases between the germline ends. The length of the CDR3 is 14 residues. From germline, CDR1 is SGHRS and CDR2 YFSETQ. The CDR3 here is CASSLGFQVNEQFF. The CDR3 DNA sequence: TGCGCCAGCAGCTTGGGTTTTCAGGTCAATGAGCAGTTCTTC.

The CDR3 DNA follows: TGTGCCACCAGCATAGGACTAGCGGGAGGGCGGGGCAATGAGCAGTTCTTC. Translated: CATSIGLAGGRGNEQFF. The chain joins TRBV15 to TRBJ2-1, with TRBD2 matching over 15 bases. This CDR3 has 17 residues. V shed 4 bases, J shed 6 bases, and the junction held 7 bases outside the gene matches. Per the germline V gene, CDR1 is LNHNV and CDR2 is YYDKDF (reference sequence).

This chain joins TRBV5-6 and TRBJ1-2, with D possibly matching TRBD1 (5 bases). V gave up 4 bases and J gave up 5 bases, with 18 bases separating them. This CDR3 is 15 amino acids long. The germline gives CDR1 SGHDT, CDR2 YYEEEE. CDR3 residues: CASSQGDRAIYGYTF. In DNA form, the CDR3 reads TGTGCCAGCAGCCAGGGTGATAGGGCTATTTATGGCTACACCTTC.

Considering frequency, this clone is medium-sized. V and J are TRBV10-2 and TRBJ2-1, with 7 bases identical to TRBD2. CDR3 length: 15 amino acids. The junction had 9 bases not matched to a gene; V was cut back by 2 bases and J by 8 bases. CDR1 is WSHSY and CDR2 is SAAADI in the germline V gene. The CDR3 reads CASSEQGGRFDEQFF. The CDR3 DNA reads TGCGCCAGCAGTGAGCAGGGCGGGAGATTCGATGAGCAGTTCTTC.

The chain has TRBV19 and TRBJ2-7; a possible D gene is TRBD1 (6 bases). Deletions cut 5 bases from V and 2 bases from J, with 13 bases between. CDR3 size: 14 residues. CDR1 and CDR2 from the germline V gene are LNHDA and SQIVND (reference sequence). In nucleotides, the CDR3 is TGTGCCAGTAGTGCCTGGGACATCCCCTACGAGCAGTACTTC. The encoded protein is CASSAWDIPYEQYF.

This chain joins TRBV6-5 and TRBJ1-1, with 7 bases fitting TRBD1. CDR1 MNHEY and CDR2 SVGAGI come from the germline V gene. The CDR3 length is 15 residues. Losses at the gene ends were 6 bases for V and 4 bases for J; bases not matched to a gene: 11. CDR3 region: CASRHERQGSTEAFF. The CDR3 coding sequence is TGTGCCAGCAGACACGAAAGACAGGGATCCACTGAAGCTTTCTTT.

CDR3 nucleotide sequence: TGTGCCAGCAGTGAAGTCTACGGAGGCCAGCCTACGCCCCAGCATTTT. Protein: CASSEVYGGQPTPQHF. The gene calls are TRBV6-1 and TRBJ1-5; D unclear. Germline CDR1 is MNHNS and CDR2 is SASEGT. V lost 1 base and J 9 bases, leaving 19 bases between the germline ends. The CDR3 totals 16 residues.

J is TRBJ2-5 and V is TRBV2; 7 nucleotides match TRBD2. The germline V gene encodes CDR1 SNHLY and CDR2 FYNNEI. This CDR3 is built from 14 residues. V lost 6 bases, J lost 0 bases, and 4 bases stayed unmatched. The CDR3 sequence: CASSLLAHQETQYF. The CDR3 coding sequence is TGTGCCAGCAGCCTACTAGCGCACCAAGAGACCCAGTACTTC.

The chain has TRBV6-1 and TRBJ1-1, with D unresolved. V was cut by 5 bases and J by 0 bases, with 13 bases left in between. The CDR3 is 15 amino acids. Germline CDR1 reads MNHNS; CDR2 reads SASEGT. DNA for the CDR3: TGTGCCAGCAGTACCCTCAGACTACTGAACACTGAAGCTTTCTTT. Amino acids: CASSTLRLLNTEAFF.

V usage is TRBV11-2 and J usage is TRBJ2-2; 7 bases align to TRBD2. Per the germline V gene, CDR1 is SGHAT and CDR2 is FQNNGV. The CDR3 loop spans 16 amino acids. The ends lost 1 base at V and 4 bases at J; junction bases unmatched: 6. This CDR3 reads CASSLAAGVRTGELFF. The CDR3 DNA is TGTGCCAGCAGCTTAGCGGCGGGAGTGCGCACCGGGGAGCTGTTTTTT.

The chain carries TRBV29-1 and TRBJ2-7; TRBD1 might be the D (6 bases). Germline CDR1 SQVTM, CDR2 ANQGSEA. This CDR3 is 12 amino acids long. V was cut by 6 bases and J by 7 bases, with 16 bases left in between. The CDR3 reads CSVADQGREQYF. Here the CDR3 DNA reads TGCAGCGTCGCCGATCAGGGGCGGGAGCAGTACTTC.